The 21 T cell receptor beta chains reported below all come from one sample, sequenced in a study of glioma-infiltrating T cells after dendritic cell vaccination (dated by TCRdb to the mid-2010s). Library preparation employed the immunoSEQ multiplex PCR assay. Imported from immuneACCESS, the table was reduced by TCRdb to in-frame sequences with V and J called. These copies leave out some clones; in studies compared against another copy, an unresolved V gene accounts for under half, and the cause of the remainder is not known. This sample holds around 90,000 clones; 79% were observed only once. Roughly 5.7% of the sample is in the top ten clones. Sequencing was performed on blood, taken before dendritic cell vaccination. The receptors originated from a human donor with glioblastoma.

The chain combines TRBV19 with TRBJ1-2; D gene ambiguous. V was shortened by 4 bases and J by 0 bases, with 3 bases between the two germline ends. CDR3 length: 12 amino acids. Per the germline V gene, CDR1 is LNHDA and CDR2 is SQIVND (reference sequence). This CDR3 reads CASSTTNYGYTF. The CDR3 DNA reads as TGTGCCAGTAGTACAACTAACTATGGCTACACCTTC.

The chain combines TRBV11-2 with TRBJ2-3; 12 bases agree with TRBD2. Germline CDR1 reads SGHAT; CDR2 reads FQNNGV. The CDR3 covers 16 residues. V was pared by 8 bases and J by 1 base, with 7 bases of the junction left unmatched. The DNA for the CDR3 is TGTGCCAGCCAAAGGAGACTAGCGGGGGGCACAGATACGCAGTATTTT. It yields the protein CASQRRLAGGTDTQYF.

This clone was seen a handful of times. This rearrangement joins TRBV7-9 to TRBJ2-1; TRBD2 is a possible D gene (5 bases). This CDR3 contains 13 residues. V gave up 5 bases and J gave up 5 bases, with 10 bases separating them. CDR1 SEHNR and CDR2 FQNEAQ come from the germline V gene (reference sequence). CDR3 in DNA: TGTGCCAGCAGCCCGTGGACTCACAATGAGCAGTTCTTC. As protein: CASSPWTHNEQFF.

The chain recombines TRBV7-3 with TRBJ2-2; 7 bases agree with TRBD2. The CDR3 covers 14 residues. Germline V gives CDR1 SGHTA, CDR2 FQGTGA. The V gene end was trimmed by 6 bases and the J gene end by 5 bases; junction bases not matched to a gene: 6. CDR3 DNA: TGTGCCAGCAGTGCGGGAGTTGAAACCGGGGAGCTGTTTTTT. The encoded protein is CASSAGVETGELFF.

The CDR3 loop reads CASSYTGGWYTGELFF. In nucleotides, the CDR3 is TGTGCCAGCAGTTACACCGGGGGGTGGTACACCGGGGAGCTGTTTTTT. This sequence joins TRBV6-5 and TRBJ2-2; the match to TRBD2 covers 7 bases. Germline lookup yields CDR1 MNHEY and CDR2 SVGAGI. This CDR3 is built from 16 residues. J lost 3 bases, V lost 2 bases, and 6 bases had no gene match.

V is TRBV6-1 and J is TRBJ2-1; D is unresolved. This CDR3 is built from 15 residues. Germline assignment: CDR1 MNHNS and CDR2 SASEGT. V was shortened by 4 bases and J by 0 bases, with 10 bases between the two germline ends. The CDR3 protein is CASSVDPSSYNEQFF. For the CDR3, the DNA is TGTGCCAGCAGTGTAGATCCTAGCTCCTACAATGAGCAGTTCTTC.

V and J are TRBV6-1 and TRBJ1-4, with D unclear. V dropped 4 bases and J dropped 0 bases, with 15 bases sitting between them. This CDR3 contains 17 residues. Germline V lookup: CDR1 MNHNS, CDR2 SASEGT. The CDR3 nucleotides are TGTGCCAGCAGTGTACGGATTTGGGGAGCAACTAATGAAAAACTGTTTTTT. This translates into CASSVRIWGATNEKLFF.

This clone was counted only a few times. Written as DNA, the CDR3 is TGTGCCAGCAGCTCTTCAGGGTGGCCTTCCAATGAGCAGTTCTTC. Encoded protein: CASSSSGWPSNEQFF. The chain uses TRBV11-2 and TRBJ2-1; a possible D gene is TRBD1 (5 bases). The germline gives CDR1 SGHAT, CDR2 FQNNGV. This CDR3 has 15 residues. V shed 4 bases and J shed 6 bases, with 16 bases lying between them.

This chain connects TRBV11-2 to TRBJ1-3; D possibly corresponds to TRBD1 (5 bases). V dropped 2 bases and J dropped 4 bases, with 12 bases sitting between them. This CDR3 contains 15 residues. Germline V gene sequence: CDR1 SGHAT, CDR2 FQNNGV. CDR3 DNA: TGTGCCAGCAGCTTAAACGGCAGGGCGGGAAACACCATATATTTT. This codes for CASSLNGRAGNTIYF.

The chain joins TRBV5-1 to TRBJ2-1; D possibly corresponds to TRBD2 (6 bases). This CDR3 region has 14 residues. Germline lookup yields CDR1 SGHRS and CDR2 YFSETQ. The ends were cut back, 4 bases at V and 5 bases at J, with 13 bases in the middle. CDR3 nucleotide sequence: TGCGCCAGCAGCCTAGAGCGGGCCGACAATGAGCAGTTCTTC. Its protein product is CASSLERADNEQFF.

The chain uses TRBV7-2 and TRBJ1-3; 11 nucleotides match TRBD1. The ends lost 4 bases at V and 4 bases at J; junction bases unmatched: 6. The CDR3 sequence is 16 residues long. Germline CDR1 is SGHTA and CDR2 is FQGNSA. For the CDR3, the DNA is TGTGCCAGCAGCTCCGGACAGGGGGCACCCGGAAACACCATATATTTT. This encodes CASSSGQGAPGNTIYF.

This chain joins TRBV5-6 and TRBJ2-7; 7 nucleotides agree with TRBD2. The trim removed 2 bases at V and 3 bases at J, leaving 8 bases unmatched. The germline CDR1 and CDR2 sequences are SGHDT and YYEEEE. CDR3 size: 15 residues. This chain's CDR3 is CASSFLSPGGYEQYF. In DNA, the CDR3 is TGTGCCAGCAGCTTTTTGTCTCCGGGAGGCTACGAGCAGTACTTC.

The chain carries TRBV5-1 and TRBJ2-2; TRBD1 agrees at 8 bases. V shed 3 bases, J shed 5 bases, and the junction held 9 bases outside the gene matches. There are 16 residues in the CDR3. Per the germline V gene, CDR1 is SGHRS and CDR2 is YFSETQ. DNA of the CDR3: TGCGCCAGCAGCTACCAAGGACAGGGAGATACCGGGGAGCTGTTTTTT. This gives the protein CASSYQGQGDTGELFF.

The chain recombines TRBV5-1 with TRBJ2-2; the D is unclear. CDR3 length: 13 amino acids. Germline values: CDR1 SGHRS, CDR2 YFSETQ. The V end lost 0 bases, the J end lost 6 bases, and 6 bases lay between the germline ends. The CDR3, as DNA: TGCGCCAGCAGCTTGGTTATCGCCGGGGAGCTGTTTTTT. As protein: CASSLVIAGELFF.

The CDR3 protein is CASSVDGTATEAFF. The CDR3 DNA is TGTGCCAGCAGCGTGGACGGGACAGCCACTGAAGCTTTCTTT. This chain links TRBV7-9 with TRBJ1-1; TRBD1 agrees at 7 bases. Germline V lookup: CDR1 SEHNR, CDR2 FQNEAQ (reference sequence). This CDR3 has 14 amino acids. With 5 bases clipped from V and 4 bases from J, the junction kept 7 bases outside the gene matches.

This clone has only a few counts. The CDR3, as DNA: TGTGCCAGCAGCTTTTTAGCTGAAGCTTTCTTT. Protein product: CASSFLAEAFF. This chain uses TRBV7-2 with TRBJ1-1, with D unclear. CDR3 length: 11 residues. Deletions cut 3 bases from V and 6 bases from J, with 5 bases between. The germline V gene has CDR1 SGHTA and CDR2 FQGNSA.

This clone was observed a few times. V and J are TRBV7-8 and TRBJ1-1; 7 nucleotides line up with TRBD1. The CDR3 contains 13 residues. Germline lookup yields CDR1 SGHVS and CDR2 FQNEAQ. V shed 6 bases and J 5 bases; nucleotides not matched to a gene: 6. CDR3: CASRYRGMTEAFF. The CDR3 DNA is TGTGCCAGCAGATACAGGGGCATGACTGAAGCTTTCTTT.

This rearrangement joins TRBV5-1 to TRBJ2-3; 8 nucleotides align to TRBD2. The CDR3 spans 14 residues. V lost 6 bases and J lost 3; bases outside the gene matches: 6. CDR1 and CDR2 (germline): SGHRS, YFSETQ. The CDR3: CASMRGAGTDTQYF. The DNA for the CDR3 is TGCGCCAGCATGCGGGGGGCAGGGACAGATACGCAGTATTTT.

The chain couples TRBV11-3 to TRBJ2-1; 12 bases agree with TRBD2. CDR1 is SGHNT, CDR2 YENEEA, per germline. Losses at the gene ends were 1 base for V and 8 bases for J; bases not matched to a gene: 6. The CDR3 is made up of 16 amino acids. The CDR3 region is CASSLGGLAGLHEQFF. In DNA form, the CDR3 reads TGTGCCAGCAGCTTAGGTGGACTAGCGGGGCTACATGAGCAGTTCTTC.

The chain couples TRBV19 to TRBJ1-2, with TRBD1 identical over 10 bases. The V gene end was trimmed by 4 bases and the J gene end by 5 bases; junction bases not matched to a gene: 4. Germline V gene lookup returns CDR1 LNHDA and CDR2 SQIVND (reference sequence). The CDR3 has 14 residues. CDR3 sequence reads: CASSTGQGGYGYTF. CDR3 coding DNA: TGTGCCAGTAGTACCGGACAGGGGGGATATGGCTACACCTTC. Supplemented by reference TRBV19 and TRBJ1-2, the full variable domain reads DGGITQSPKYLFRKEGQNVTLSCEQNLNHDAMYWYRQDPGQGLRLIYYSQIVNDFQKGDIAEGYSVSREKKESFPLTVTSAQKNPTAFYLCASSTGQGGYGYTFGSGTRLTVV.

The chain has TRBV29-1 and TRBJ2-1; D is perhaps TRBD1 (6 bases). CDR1 and CDR2 (germline): SQVTM, ANQGSEA. The CDR3 consists of 17 residues. Trimming pared 6 bases from V and 10 bases from J, leaving 31 bases between. The CDR3 DNA is TGCAGCGTCACATGGGGAGTATGGGGGCTCCGTTCAGACGAGCAGTTCTTC. It encodes CSVTWGVWGLRSDEQFF.